This TCR beta chain was sequenced in a study of blood T cell repertoires in COVID-19. This clone has a single count. After removal of 8 bases from V and 4 bases from J, the junction contained 10 bases not matched to a gene. This CDR3 region has 14 residues. Per the germline V gene, CDR1 is MNHEY and CDR2 is SVGAGI. The data were produced by immunoSEQ multiplex PCR, yet TCRdb's version contains in-frame clones alone and is incomplete. The profile covers fewer than 90,000 clones, with approximately 88% appearing a single time and about 6.7% taken by the ten largest. The rearrangement uses TRBV6-5 and TRBJ1-1, with TRBD1 matching over 7 bases. The sequence derives from a man between 65 and 85 years old with acute or convalescent COVID-19. Material: peripheral blood. CDR3 loop: CASRTLGGGTEAFF. CDR3 in DNA: TGTGCCAGCCGTACCCTAGGGGGCGGCACTGAAGCTTTCTTT.